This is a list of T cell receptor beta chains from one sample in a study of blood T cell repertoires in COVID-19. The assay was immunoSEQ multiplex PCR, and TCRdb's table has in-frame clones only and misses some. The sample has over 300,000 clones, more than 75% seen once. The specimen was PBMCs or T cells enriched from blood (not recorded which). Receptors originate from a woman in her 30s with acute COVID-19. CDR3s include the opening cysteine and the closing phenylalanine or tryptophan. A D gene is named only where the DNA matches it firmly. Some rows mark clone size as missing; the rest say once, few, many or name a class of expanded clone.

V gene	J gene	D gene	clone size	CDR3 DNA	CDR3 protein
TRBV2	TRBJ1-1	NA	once	TGTGCCAGGAAAATGGACAGGAACACTGAAGCTTTCTTT	CARKMDRNTEAFF
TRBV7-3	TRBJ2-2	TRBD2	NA	TGTGCCAGCAGCCCCCGGTTTAGCGGGGGGACGAACACCGGGGAGCTGTTTTTT	CASSPRFSGGTNTGELFF
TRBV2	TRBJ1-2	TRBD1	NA	TGTGCCAGCAGAGTTGGGACAGGGTATGGCTACACCTTC	CASRVGTGYGYTF
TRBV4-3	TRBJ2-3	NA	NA	TGCGCCAGCAGCCCCTCCGCGGGGGCAACAGATACGCAGTATTTT	CASSPSAGATDTQYF
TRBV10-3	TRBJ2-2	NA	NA	TGTGCCATCATGGCAGTTGATACCACCGGGGAGCTGTTTTTT	CAIMAVDTTGELFF
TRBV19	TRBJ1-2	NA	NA	TGTGCCAGTAGTATAGACGGACTAAACACTGAAATCAACTATGGCTACACCTTC	CASSIDGLNTEINYGYTF
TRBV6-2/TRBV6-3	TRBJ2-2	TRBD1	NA	TGTGCCAGCAGCAAGACAGGGGGCACCGGGGAGCTGTTTTTT	CASSKTGGTGELFF
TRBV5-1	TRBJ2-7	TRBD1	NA	TGCGCCAGCAGCCTCCGGGACAGGGACCACGAGCAGTACTTC	CASSLRDRDHEQYF
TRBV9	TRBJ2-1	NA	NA	TGTGCCAGCAGCGTAGCCCATGGTGGGGCGCAGGGTGAGCAGTTCTTC	CASSVAHGGAQGEQFF
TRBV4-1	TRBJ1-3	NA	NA	TGCGCCAGCAGCCACAGGGATATTGGTTCGATTGGAAACACCATATATTTT	CASSHRDIGSIGNTIYF
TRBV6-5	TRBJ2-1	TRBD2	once	TGTGCCAGCTCGGGGGGAACGGGATACAATGAGCAGTTCTTC	CASSGGTGYNEQFF
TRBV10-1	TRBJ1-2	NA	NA	TGCGCCAGCAGTGAGTCGGCAGGGTCAGCTGGCTACACCTTC	CASSESAGSAGYTF
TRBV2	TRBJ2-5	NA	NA	TGTGCCAGCAGTGACGGTGGTTTATCAGGGTGGTTCCTCTCAGAGACCCAGTACTTC	CASSDGGLSGWFLSETQYF
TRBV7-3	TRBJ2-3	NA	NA	TGTGCCAGCAACAGCGGAGGGGCAGGGCAGTATTTT	CASNSGGAGQYF
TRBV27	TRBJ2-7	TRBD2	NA	TGTGCCAGCAGGCTAGGACTAGCGGGCACCTACGAGCAGTACTTC	CASRLGLAGTYEQYF
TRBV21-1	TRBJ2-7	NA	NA	TGTGCCAGCAGCATTGGGCGGCGGGAAGCCTCCTACGAGCAGTACTTC	CASSIGRREASYEQYF
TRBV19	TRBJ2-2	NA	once	TGTGCCAGTAGAACAGGCGCGAACACCGGGGAGCTGTTTTTT	CASRTGANTGELFF
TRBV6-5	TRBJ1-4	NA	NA	TGTGCCAGCAGTTACGGGCGCGCAACTAATGAAAAACTGTTTTTT	CASSYGRATNEKLFF
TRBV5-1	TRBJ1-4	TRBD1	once	TGCGCCAGCAGCGTAACAGGGGTTAATGAAAAACTGTTTTTT	CASSVTGVNEKLFF
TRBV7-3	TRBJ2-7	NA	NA	TGTGCCAGCAGCTTAACGACTGGGGCGGCCTACGAGCAGTACTTC	CASSLTTGAAYEQYF
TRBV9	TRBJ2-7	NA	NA	TGTGCCAGCAGCCCTAGTACGGGGACCTACGAGCAGTACTTC	CASSPSTGTYEQYF
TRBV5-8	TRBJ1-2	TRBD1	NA	TGTGCCAGCCACCTGGACCGGGACAGTAACTATGGCTACACCTTC	CASHLDRDSNYGYTF
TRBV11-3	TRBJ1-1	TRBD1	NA	TGTGCCAGCAGCTCGGGACAGGGGGCAACTGAAGCTTTCTTT	CASSSGQGATEAFF
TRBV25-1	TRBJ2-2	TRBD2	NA	TGTGCCAGCAGTGCCTGGGGGGGAAGCGGGGAGCTGTTTTTT	CASSAWGGSGELFF
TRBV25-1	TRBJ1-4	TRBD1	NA	TGTGCCAGCAGTGGGACAGGTGAAAAACTGTTTTTT	CASSGTGEKLFF
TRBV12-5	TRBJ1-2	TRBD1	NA	TGTGCTAGTGGCCTAGACAGGGAGGGCTACACCTTC	CASGLDREGYTF
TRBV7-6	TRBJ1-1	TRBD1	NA	TGTGCCAGCAGCGCGGGACAGGACCTGAACACTGAAGCTTTCTTT	CASSAGQDLNTEAFF
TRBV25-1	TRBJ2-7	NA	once	TGTGCCAGCAGTGAATCAAGGACCGCCGGGAACGAGCAGTACTTC	CASSESRTAGNEQYF
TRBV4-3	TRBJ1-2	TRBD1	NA	TGCGCCAGCAGCCAGGACTCGACAGGGGACTATGGCTACACCTTC	CASSQDSTGDYGYTF
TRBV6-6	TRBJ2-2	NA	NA	TGTGCCAGCAGTTACTCTCACGGTACTTTTGAGGAGCTGTTTTTT	CASSYSHGTFEELFF
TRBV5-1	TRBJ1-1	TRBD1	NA	TGCGCCAGCAGCTATAGACAGGGTGAAGCTTTCTTT	CASSYRQGEAFF
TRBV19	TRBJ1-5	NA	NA	TGTGCCAGTAGTAAACAGGGTAGCAATCAGCCCCAGCATTTT	CASSKQGSNQPQHF
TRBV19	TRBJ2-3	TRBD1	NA	TGTGCCAGTAGCCACCCCCGGGACAGGGCCGCAGATACGCAGTATTTT	CASSHPRDRAADTQYF
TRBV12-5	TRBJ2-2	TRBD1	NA	TGTGCTAGTGGTTCGGGCAGGGGGACCGGGGAGCTGTTTTTT	CASGSGRGTGELFF
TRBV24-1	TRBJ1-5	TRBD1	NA	TGTGCCACCAGTGATCCACAGATCCGCCCCCGGGACAGGGGTAATCAGCCCCAGCATTTT	CATSDPQIRPRDRGNQPQHF
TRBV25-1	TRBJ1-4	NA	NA	TGTGCCAGCAGTGAATCTAGGGGCGGTAATGAAAAACTGTTTTTT	CASSESRGGNEKLFF
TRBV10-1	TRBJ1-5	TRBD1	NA	TGCGCCAGCAGTGAAGGGGGCCCAAATCAGCCCCAGCATTTT	CASSEGGPNQPQHF
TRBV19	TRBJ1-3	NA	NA	TGTGCCAGTAGTCCGACACCTGGAAACACCATATATTTT	CASSPTPGNTIYF
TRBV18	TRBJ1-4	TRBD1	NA	TGTGCCAGCTCTCCCATGCCGACAGGGGTGAGATCTAATGAAAAACTGTTTTTT	CASSPMPTGVRSNEKLFF
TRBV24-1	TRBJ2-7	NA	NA	TGTGCCACCAGTGAGGGGAGCCTCTACGAGCAGTACTTC	CATSEGSLYEQYF
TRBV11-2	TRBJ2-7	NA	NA	TGTGCCAGCAGCTTTCCAGGGTACTCCTACGAGCAGTACTTC	CASSFPGYSYEQYF
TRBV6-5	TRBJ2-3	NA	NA	TGTGCCAGCAGTCCCTCAAATGGGGGGAGAGATACGCAGTATTTT	CASSPSNGGRDTQYF
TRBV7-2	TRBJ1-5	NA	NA	TGTGCCAGCAGCTTCTACAGTTATCAGCCCCAGCATTTT	CASSFYSYQPQHF
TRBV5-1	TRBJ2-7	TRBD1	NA	TGCGCCAGCAGTCAGGAGGGCGCAGGGGGCAGGTACGAGCAGTACTTC	CASSQEGAGGRYEQYF
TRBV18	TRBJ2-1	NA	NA	TGTGCCAGCTCACCCCTGGGGGCGCACAATGAGCAGTTCTTC	CASSPLGAHNEQFF
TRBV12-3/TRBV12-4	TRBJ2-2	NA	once	TGTGCCAGCAGTTTTAGTCCCGGGGAGCTGTTTTTT	CASSFSPGELFF
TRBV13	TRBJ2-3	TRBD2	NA	TGTGCCAGCAGCCATTGGCGGGTAGCGGGGGGTACAGATACGCAGTATTTT	CASSHWRVAGGTDTQYF
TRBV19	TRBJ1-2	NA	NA	TGTGCCAGTAGTCGGAGTGTCAGGGGTCGGGGTCAAGGTGGCTACACCTTC	CASSRSVRGRGQGGYTF
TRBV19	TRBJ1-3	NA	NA	TGTGCCAGTAGTGAGACGCCAGGATCTGGAAACACCATATATTTT	CASSETPGSGNTIYF
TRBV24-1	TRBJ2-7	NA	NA	TGTGCCACCAGTGATCCACCGGGACACCGAACTCCCCCCCCAGTTGGCGAGCAGTACTTC	CATSDPPGHRTPPPVGEQYF
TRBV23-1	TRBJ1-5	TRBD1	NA	TGCGCCAGCAGTCGCAGACAGGGGCGGCATCAGCCCCAGCATTTT	CASSRRQGRHQPQHF
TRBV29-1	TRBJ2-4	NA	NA	TGCAGCGTATCGGGACAATTAAACAAAAACATTCAGTACTTC	CSVSGQLNKNIQYF
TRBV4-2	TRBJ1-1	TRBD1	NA	TGTGCCAGCAGCCAAGAAGGGGGGACAGGGGGCCTGGGCACTGAAGCTTTCTTT	CASSQEGGTGGLGTEAFF
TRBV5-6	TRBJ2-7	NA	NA	TGTGCCAGCAGCCTCGTTCTGGGGGGCGAGCAGTACTTC	CASSLVLGGEQYF
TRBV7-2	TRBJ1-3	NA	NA	TGTGCCAGCAGCCAAACCTCGACTACTGGAAACACCATATATTTT	CASSQTSTTGNTIYF
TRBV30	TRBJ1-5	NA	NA	TGTGCCTGGAGATCCAGCGACAATCAGCCCCAGCATTTT	CAWRSSDNQPQHF
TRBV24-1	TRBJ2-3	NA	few	TGTGCCACCAGTGATTTAGCGTCAGGGGGGTCTAGCACAGATACGCAGTATTTT	CATSDLASGGSSTDTQYF
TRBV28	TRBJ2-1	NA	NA	TGTGCCAGCAGTTTAGTTTTTACCTACAATGAGCAGTTCTTC	CASSLVFTYNEQFF
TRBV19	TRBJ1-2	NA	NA	TGTGCCAGTAGTATAGGGGCCGGGAGTACCTATGGCTACACCTTC	CASSIGAGSTYGYTF
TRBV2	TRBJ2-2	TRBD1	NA	TGTGCCAGCGGGGTCGGGACAGAGAACACCGGGGAGCTGTTTTTT	CASGVGTENTGELFF